These T cell receptor beta chains were read from a single sample in a study of long-term antiretroviral therapy in people with HIV. Clones were sequenced by immunoSEQ multiplex PCR, and TCRdb holds only the in-frame ones, with some missing. The table includes tens of thousands of clones, 70% to 85% detected once. The specimen was unsorted PBMCs, collected 0.1 years before starting antiretroviral therapy. The source of these receptors is a man aged 18-30 years with HIV. Each CDR3 is given with its conserved first and last residue. A clone size is listed for some rows: how often the clone was seen (once, few, many), or a class if it is expanded.

v_call,j_call,clone_size,cdr3_aa
TRBV2,TRBJ2-1,medium-sized,CASSEAAVLETEFF
TRBV7-9,TRBJ2-1,-,CASDGGLADYNEQFF
TRBV7-9,TRBJ2-2,-,CASSPPDNEDGELFF
TRBV6-4,TRBJ1-2,-,CASRPAPQGLYGYTF
TRBV18,TRBJ1-5,-,CASSPRTVSGNQPQHF
TRBV27,TRBJ2-3,-,CASSLMAGGYPSTDTQYF
TRBV2,TRBJ2-5,-,CASSPSTPTAQETQYF
TRBV4-2,TRBJ1-2,-,CASSQGTGNYGYTF
TRBV5-1,TRBJ1-1,-,CASSSRTEVEAFF
TRBV5-1,TRBJ2-5,-,CASSLMGGETQYF
TRBV20-1,TRBJ1-1,-,CSARMGTGGIF
TRBV21-1,TRBJ1-4,once,CASSKKANRDPHEKLFF
TRBV9,TRBJ1-1,-,CASSVLRGKRAEAFF
TRBV2,TRBJ2-3,medium-sized,CASRKGLVGPNAQYF
TRBV5-7,TRBJ2-2,-,CASSFWAGELFF
TRBV27,TRBJ2-3,few,CASRNSGGTDTQYF
TRBV18,TRBJ1-2,once,CASSRDVNYGYTF
TRBV2,TRBJ2-1,once,CASRGTSRYNEQFF
TRBV5-6,TRBJ2-1,-,CASSLRLAGGNEQFF
TRBV9,TRBJ1-1,-,CASSTIGQNTEAFF
TRBV9,TRBJ2-7,-,CASSVGPLAGGYEQYF
TRBV27,TRBJ2-7,-,CASSLSLKGEQYF
TRBV7-9,TRBJ1-3,-,CASRQQDYSGNTIYF
TRBV4-1,TRBJ2-1,-,CASSSKLGRTTYNEQFF
TRBV7-9,TRBJ2-3,-,CASSPREGGTDTQYF
TRBV7-2,TRBJ1-1,-,CASSLGQGITEAFF
TRBV13,TRBJ2-3,-,CASRGPAAGERNTQYF
TRBV5-5,TRBJ1-2,-,CASSLVGGYGYTF
TRBV7-7,TRBJ1-3,-,CASSAGLSGNTIYF
TRBV6-6,TRBJ1-1,few,CASSYDTTGTTEAFF
TRBV27,TRBJ2-7,-,CASSLTSGYEQYF
TRBV28,TRBJ1-1,-,CASSPLGSLNTEAFF
TRBV19,TRBJ1-4,-,CASRDRGTSEKLFF